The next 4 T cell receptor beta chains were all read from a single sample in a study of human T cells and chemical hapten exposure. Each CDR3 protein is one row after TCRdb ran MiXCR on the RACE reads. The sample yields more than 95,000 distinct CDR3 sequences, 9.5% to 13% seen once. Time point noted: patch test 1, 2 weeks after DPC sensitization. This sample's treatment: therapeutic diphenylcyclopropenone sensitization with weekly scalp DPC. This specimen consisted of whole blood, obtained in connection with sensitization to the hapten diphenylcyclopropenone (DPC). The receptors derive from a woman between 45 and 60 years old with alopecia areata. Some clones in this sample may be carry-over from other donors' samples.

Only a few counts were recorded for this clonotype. Here the CDR3 reads CASSLRLGESSSYEQYF. The DNA of the CDR3 is TGTGCCAGCAGCCTACGGCTCGGGGAATCGAGCTCCTACGAGCAGTACTTC. This rearrangement joins TRBV28 to TRBJ2-7; a weak D match, TRBD2 (5 bases). Trimming pared 6 bases from V and 0 bases from J, leaving 21 bases between. Germline values: CDR1 MDHEN, CDR2 SYDVKM. There are 17 residues in the CDR3.

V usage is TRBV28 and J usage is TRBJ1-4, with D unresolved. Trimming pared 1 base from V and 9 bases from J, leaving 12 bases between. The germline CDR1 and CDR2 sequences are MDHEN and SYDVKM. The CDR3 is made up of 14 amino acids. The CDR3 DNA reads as TGTGCCAGCAGTTTATCCCAGGCCGACCAAAAACTGTTTTTT. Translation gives CASSLSQADQKLFF.

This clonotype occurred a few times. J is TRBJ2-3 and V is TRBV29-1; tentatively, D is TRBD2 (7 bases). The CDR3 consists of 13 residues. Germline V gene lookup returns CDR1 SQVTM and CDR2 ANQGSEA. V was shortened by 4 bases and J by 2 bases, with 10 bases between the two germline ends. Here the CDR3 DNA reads TGCAGCGTTGTAGGGGGGGCCACAGATACGCAGTATTTT. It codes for CSVVGGATDTQYF.

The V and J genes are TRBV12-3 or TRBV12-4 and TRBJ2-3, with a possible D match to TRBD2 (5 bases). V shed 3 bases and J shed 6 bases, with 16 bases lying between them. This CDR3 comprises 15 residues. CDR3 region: CASSFTGNSPDTQYF. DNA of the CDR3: TGTGCCAGCAGTTTCACGGGGAACTCACCCGATACGCAGTATTTT.